At least ten counts were recorded for the clone carrying this T cell receptor (beta chain). The antigen is unknown. The data originate from a study of Ad26.COV2.S vaccination and SARS-CoV-2 variants. V lost 5 bases, J lost 4 bases, and 20 bases lay in between. Germline-derived CDR1 and CDR2 are MNHEY and SMNVEV (reference sequence). The CDR3 is 16 residues long. The study's findings and limits: Similar non-spike TCR breadth was seen in vaccine and placebo recipients. Responses of spike-specific T cells (both CD8+ and CD4+) reportedly showed substantial breadth after vaccination. The TCR-based breadth and depth measures might underestimate overall T cell responses. It was vaccine recipients, not placebo recipients, who had the higher spike-specific TCR breadth.

The treatment denotes: 15 to 20 received Ad26.COV2.S at low or high dose, single or two shots; about 5 received placebo; per-sample allocation not given. Sampling took place 63 days after the first vaccine or placebo injection. Sequenced by immunoSEQ multiplex PCR; TCRdb stores in-frame clones only, minus some. The data show about 280,000 clones, about 87% seen once. The TCR originated in a person aged 18-65 years who received the Ad26.COV2.S COVID-19 vaccine or a placebo. The sequencing used peripheral blood, collected in a trial of Ad26.COV2.S vaccine versus placebo. The rearrangement uses TRBV27 and TRBJ1-2, with a tentative D call TRBD1 (5 bases). CDR3: CASSLSASGTGYGYTF. Written as DNA, the CDR3 is TGTGCCAGCAGTCTTTCCGCGTCCGGGACGGGCTATGGCTACACCTTC.